This T cell receptor beta chain was observed in a study of CD4 and CD8 cells across lung adenocarcinoma regions. TCRdb re-called the PCR reads with MiXCR, one entry per CDR3 protein. The sample includes around 25,000 distinct CDR3 sequences, under 65% of them seen just once. Samples came from patients with localized non-small cell lung adenocarcinoma. The V and J ends lost 0 bases and 0 bases respectively, with 17 bases between them. CDR3 length: 18 residues. CDR1 and CDR2 (germline): MNHNS, SASEGT. The V call is TRBV6-1, the J call TRBJ2-5; D tentatively fits TRBD1 or TRBD2 (6 bases each). Sequenced sample: CD4+ T cells from the center of a lung tumor. The TCR sequence derives from a male donor with lung adenocarcinoma. The CD4 and CD8 labels of this study may be unreliable. The CDR3 bases are TGTGCCAGCAGTGAAGCGGGTGTCGGGGGCCGTGACCAAGAGACCCAGTACTTC. Its translation is CASSEAGVGGRDQETQYF.